Here is one TCR beta chain with its context. This entry comes from a study of CD8+ T cells in alopecia areata. Sequencing templates came from extracted RNA that was reverse transcribed into cDNA. TCRdb keeps only in-frame clones here, not all; method: immunoSEQ multiplex PCR. The repertoire holds approximately 99,000 clones, with 50% to 60% as singletons. What was sequenced was NKG2D-low CD8+ T cells sorted from blood. This clonotype was obtained from a human donor with alopecia areata.

The CDR3 nucleotides read TGTGCCAGCAGAAATGGACCCTACGAGCAGTACTTC. Protein: CASRNGPYEQYF. The chain has TRBV27 and TRBJ2-7; D is unresolved. The CDR3 sequence is 12 residues long. The V gene's germline CDR1 is MNHEY and CDR2 SMNVEV (reference sequence). Trimming removed 6 bases at V and 2 bases at J, with 8 bases between.